This T cell receptor (beta chain) was sequenced in a study of T cells after yellow fever vaccination. For the study at large: Low-cell-number fractions were prepared with SMART-Seq v4 Ultra Low Input.

There are 12 residues in the CDR3. V dropped 6 bases and J dropped 4 bases, with 6 bases sitting between them. Germline V lookup: CDR1 MNHEY, CDR2 SVGAGI. Points from the study as a whole: After the booster, approximately 96% of CD4 and more than 85% of CD8 primary-response clones were re-detected. Only a small proportion of the clonotypes turned up in both the CD4 and the CD8 compartments, likely arising from convergent recombination. Weaker, the secondary response had a peak occurring faster, on day 5 versus 15.

TCRdb re-derived calls from the 5' RACE reads in MiXCR, one entry per CDR3 protein. This table has about 360,000 distinct CDR3 sequences, under 7.5% appearing once. This clonotype was seen repeatedly, ten times or more. Its antigen is unidentified. The rearrangement joins TRBV6-5 to TRBJ2-2; D call uncertain. Material: PBMCs, obtained 5 days after the yellow fever booster vaccination. The TCR was taken from a man in his thirties or forties who received the YFV17D yellow fever vaccine. The DNA of the CDR3 is TGTGCCAGCAGGCCATTCACCGGGGAGCTGTTTTTT. Its protein is CASRPFTGELFF.